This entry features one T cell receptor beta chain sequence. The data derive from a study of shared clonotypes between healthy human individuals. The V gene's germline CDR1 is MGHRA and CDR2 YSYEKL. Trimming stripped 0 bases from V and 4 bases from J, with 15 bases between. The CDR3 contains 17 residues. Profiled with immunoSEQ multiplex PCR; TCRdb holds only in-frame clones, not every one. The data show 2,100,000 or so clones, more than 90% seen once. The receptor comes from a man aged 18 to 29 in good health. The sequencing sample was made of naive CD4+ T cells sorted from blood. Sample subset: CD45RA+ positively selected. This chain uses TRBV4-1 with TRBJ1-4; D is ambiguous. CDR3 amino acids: CASSQDLIQKLNEKLFF. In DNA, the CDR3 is TGCGCCAGCAGCCAAGATCTTATTCAGAAACTTAATGAAAAACTGTTTTTT.